The rows below give T cell receptor beta chains drawn from one sample of a study of beta chain features in type 1 diabetes. The protocol was immunoSEQ multiplex PCR, while the TCRdb copy is restricted to in-frame clones and leaves out a portion. The sample has 130,000 or so clones; 9% are singletons. The specimen sequenced was central memory CD4+ T cells from blood. The receptor source for this set is a man aged 25-45 years with type 1 diabetes. The CDR3 runs from the conserved cysteine through the conserved F or W. Each record gives: V gene, J gene, clone size, D gene, CDR3 protein, CDR3 DNA. The D gene is left open where the match is weak. Some rows have no size entry. The others give once, few or many, or a class for an expanded clone.

>TRBV7-9|TRBJ2-7|.|.
CASSPPGGPSYEQYF
TGTGCCAGCAGCCCACCCGGGGGGCCCTCCTACGAGCAGTACTTC
>TRBV11-2|TRBJ1-2|.|TRBD1
CASSPQDRGGYGYTF
TGTGCCAGCAGCCCCCAGGACAGGGGGGGCTATGGCTACACCTTC
>TRBV7-9|TRBJ1-5|few|.
CASSSTGLGQPQHF
TGTGCCAGCAGTTCCACAGGGTTAGGTCAGCCCCAGCATTTT
>TRBV5-6|TRBJ2-3|.|TRBD2
CASSLGLAGGTDTQYF
TGTGCCAGCAGCTTGGGTCTAGCGGGGGGTACAGATACGCAGTATTTT
>TRBV27|TRBJ2-7|.|TRBD1
CASRRLGLEDRPSYEQYF
TGTGCCAGCAGGCGACTTGGCTTGGAGGACAGGCCCTCCTACGAGCAGTACTTC
>TRBV6-6|TRBJ2-1|few|.
CASSFGQYNEQFF
TGTGCCAGCAGTTTTGGACAGTACAATGAGCAGTTCTTC
>TRBV5-1|TRBJ2-6|few|.
CASSLARYSSGANVLTF
TGCGCCAGCAGCTTGGCCAGGTATTCCTCTGGGGCCAACGTCCTGACTTTC
>TRBV5-1|TRBJ2-1|few|TRBD2
CASSLAPGGTYNEQFF
TGCGCCAGCAGCTTGGCACCGGGGGGTACCTACAATGAGCAGTTCTTC
>TRBV5-1|TRBJ2-2|.|TRBD1
CASSFGTGYTGELFF
TGCGCCAGCAGCTTCGGGACAGGTTACACCGGGGAGCTGTTTTTT
>TRBV11-3|TRBJ2-1|.|TRBD2
CASSSLSGGDGEQFF
TGTGCCAGCAGCTCCCTTAGCGGGGGGGACGGTGAGCAGTTCTTC
>TRBV7-2|TRBJ1-5|.|TRBD1
CASSSSEGASQPQHF
TGTGCCAGCAGCTCCTCGGAGGGGGCTAGTCAGCCCCAGCATTTT
>TRBV9|TRBJ1-4|few|TRBD1
CASSPTGQFEKLFF
TGTGCCAGCAGCCCGACGGGACAGTTTGAAAAACTGTTTTTT
>TRBV29-1|TRBJ2-1|.|TRBD2
CSVRSGGGSNEQFF
TGCAGCGTACGGAGCGGGGGGGGAAGCAATGAGCAGTTCTTC
>TRBV2|TRBJ2-7|few|.
CASSPMQETGEQYF
TGTGCCAGCAGTCCTATGCAGGAGACGGGGGAGCAGTACTTC
>TRBV6-5|TRBJ1-2|.|.
CASSTPGNDYGYTF
TGTGCCAGCAGTACTCCGGGGAACGACTATGGCTACACCTTC
>TRBV4-2|TRBJ1-1|few|.
CASSQDRENTEAFF
TGTGCCAGCAGCCAAGATCGCGAGAACACTGAAGCTTTCTTT
>TRBV5-6|TRBJ2-1|few|TRBD2
CASSFSGGREQFF
TGTGCCAGCAGCTTTAGCGGGGGCAGAGAGCAGTTCTTC
>TRBV7-2|TRBJ1-4|.|.
CASSLQASTNEKLFF
TGTGCCAGCAGCTTGCAGGCTTCAACTAATGAAAAACTGTTTTTT
>TRBV2|TRBJ2-7|.|TRBD2
CASSGLAGGEQYF
TGTGCCAGCAGCGGACTAGCGGGGGGTGAGCAGTACTTC
>TRBV5-6|TRBJ2-7|.|TRBD1
CASSLRFAGQGARQYF
TGTGCCAGCAGCTTGCGGTTTGCGGGACAGGGGGCTCGGCAGTACTTC
>TRBV27|TRBJ2-7|.|TRBD2
CASQRGNSYEQYF
TGTGCCAGCCAGCGGGGCAACTCCTACGAGCAGTACTTC
>TRBV7-3|TRBJ2-7|.|.
CASSLPAPRDSEEQYF
TGTGCCAGCAGCCTGCCCGCCCCCAGGGATTCGGAAGAGCAGTACTTC
>TRBV27|TRBJ1-1|few|TRBD1
CASSRLQGKAFF
TGTGCCAGCAGTCGGTTACAGGGGAAAGCTTTCTTT
>TRBV6-5|TRBJ1-6|.|.
CASSYRGGAGSPLHF
TGTGCCAGCAGTTACCGGGGAGGGGCCGGCTCACCCCTCCACTTT
>TRBV5-1|TRBJ2-1|few|TRBD2
CASSLGASGGDEQFF
TGCGCCAGCAGCTTGGGGGCTAGCGGGGGGGATGAGCAGTTCTTC
>TRBV5-6|TRBJ2-2|.|TRBD2
CACGTRGTGELFF
TGTGCCTGCGGGACTAGGGGCACCGGGGAGCTGTTTTTT
>TRBV21-1|TRBJ2-7|many|.
CASSNRVHEQYF
TGTGCCAGCAGCAACAGGGTCCACGAGCAGTACTTC
>TRBV18|TRBJ1-6|few|TRBD1
CASSPLGSDRGNSPLHF
TGTGCCAGCTCACCACTAGGCTCCGACAGGGGTAATTCACCCCTCCACTTT
>TRBV6-5|TRBJ1-2|few|.
CASSLGQFYGYTF
TGTGCCAGCAGTCTCGGACAGTTCTATGGCTACACCTTC
>TRBV5-1|TRBJ1-5|.|TRBD1
CASSLGTGGNQPQHF
TGCGCCAGCAGCTTGGGGACAGGGGGCAATCAGCCCCAGCATTTT
>TRBV4-2|TRBJ2-7|.|TRBD1
CASSLGGQGTGEQYF
TGTGCCAGCAGCTTAGGAGGACAGGGAACGGGGGAGCAGTACTTC
>TRBV7-3|TRBJ2-5|few|TRBD1
CASSTGGGETQYF
TGTGCTAGCAGCACAGGGGGCGGGGAGACCCAGTACTTC
>TRBV29-1|TRBJ1-1|few|.
CSVDGQGMGKTEAFF
TGCAGCGTTGATGGGCAGGGTATGGGGAAGACTGAAGCTTTCTTT
>TRBV28|TRBJ2-7|few|.
CASSGGGNDEQYF
TGTGCCTCCTCCGGAGGAGGAAATGACGAGCAGTACTTC
>TRBV7-3|TRBJ2-6|.|TRBD1
CASSKGASGANVLTF
TGTGCCAGCAGCAAGGGGGCGTCTGGGGCCAACGTCCTGACTTTC
>TRBV11-2|TRBJ2-2|.|TRBD1
CASSFTGGVGTGELFF
TGTGCCAGCAGCTTTACAGGGGGTGTGGGGACCGGGGAGCTGTTTTTT
>TRBV5-1|TRBJ2-5|.|TRBD1
CASSFADRGSETQYF
TGCGCCAGCAGCTTTGCGGACAGGGGGAGCGAGACCCAGTACTTC
>TRBV11-2|TRBJ2-3|.|.
CASSFQRSSTDTQYF
TGTGCCAGCAGCTTCCAGCGCTCTAGCACAGATACGCAGTATTTT
>TRBV21-1|TRBJ1-5|few|.
CPWTGGGSNQPQHF
TGTCCCTGGACTGGGGGAGGGAGCAATCAGCCCCAGCATTTT
>TRBV5-1|TRBJ2-5|few|TRBD1
CASSRAGTGEETQYF
TGCGCCAGCAGCCGAGCCGGAACAGGGGAAGAGACCCAGTACTTC
>TRBV5-1|TRBJ1-2|few|.
CASSLGTAEDYGYTF
TGCGCCAGCAGCTTGGGGACAGCCGAGGACTATGGCTACACCTTC
>TRBV7-9|TRBJ2-3|.|TRBD2
CASSSSKRGGGDTQYF
TGTGCCAGCAGTTCTTCCAAGCGGGGGGGCGGGGATACGCAGTATTTT
>TRBV2|TRBJ2-3|few|.
CASSERGRTDTQYF
TGTGCCAGCAGTGAAAGGGGAAGGACAGATACGCAGTATTTT
>TRBV5-1|TRBJ1-1|few|TRBD1
CASSNGQVNTEAFF
TGCGCCAGCAGCAACGGACAGGTAAACACTGAAGCTTTCTTT
>TRBV11-2|TRBJ2-7|.|TRBD1
CASSSPRQGYEQYF
TGTGCCAGCAGCTCTCCTAGACAGGGCTACGAGCAGTACTTC
>TRBV14|TRBJ2-6|few|.
CASSQGSFSGANVLTF
TGTGCCAGCAGCCAAGGCAGTTTCTCTGGGGCCAACGTCCTGACTTTC
>TRBV28|TRBJ2-4|.|TRBD1
CASSLPQGSLAKNIQYF
TGTGCCAGCAGTTTACCACAGGGGAGTTTAGCCAAAAACATTCAGTACTTC
>TRBV11-2|TRBJ2-5|.|TRBD2
CASSPPGGETQYF
TGTGCCAGCAGCCCCCCGGGGGGGGAGACCCAGTACTTC
>TRBV6-1|TRBJ1-5|few|.
CASSVPSQPQHF
TGTGCCAGCAGTGTTCCCAGTCAGCCCCAGCATTTT
>TRBV7-9|TRBJ2-3|few|.
CASSPKQRLGDTQYF
TGTGCCAGCAGCCCAAAGCAGCGATTAGGAGATACGCAGTATTTT
>TRBV9|TRBJ2-1|.|TRBD1
CASSVGVGTGGSNEQFF
TGTGCCAGCAGCGTAGGGGTCGGGACAGGGGGAAGCAATGAGCAGTTCTTC
>TRBV13|TRBJ2-7|.|.
CASSFTRGSPYEQYF
TGTGCCAGCAGCTTCACCCGGGGATCTCCGTACGAGCAGTACTTC
>TRBV7-9|TRBJ2-1|.|.
CASSSERGNEQFF
TGTGCCAGCAGCTCGGAGCGAGGCAATGAGCAGTTCTTC
>TRBV2|TRBJ1-6|.|TRBD1
CASGQGNSPLHF
TGTGCCAGCGGACAGGGGAATTCACCCCTCCACTTT
>TRBV6-5|TRBJ2-4|.|.
CASSFGGKNIQYF
TGTGCCAGCAGTTTTGGAGGGAAAAACATTCAGTACTTC